These T cell receptor beta chains were read from a single sample in a study of cytomegalovirus exposure and HLA in healthy donors. Only in-frame clones appear in the TCRdb table, and some are missing; sequencing was by immunoSEQ multiplex PCR. Among 120,000 to 150,000 clones listed, 82% were seen once. The sample consisted of PBMCs. The source of these receptors is a male donor in good health and CMV-seronegative. The CDR3 runs from the conserved cysteine through the conserved F or W. D genes are given only for firm matches. Clone size is stated in some rows and not others, as once, few, many or a class when expanded.

TRBV5-1	TRBJ1-1	NA	NA	CASSFGQLRNTEAFF	TGCGCCAGCAGCTTCGGACAGCTGAGGAACACTGAAGCTTTCTTT
TRBV6-5	TRBJ1-2	TRBD1	NA	CASSRDRDYGYTF	TGTGCCAGCAGTCGAGACAGGGACTATGGCTACACCTTC
TRBV6-1	TRBJ1-1	NA	NA	CASSRRGTEAFF	TGTGCCAGCAGCCGCCGCGGGACTGAAGCTTTCTTT
TRBV5-4	TRBJ2-1	TRBD2	NA	CASSLGGGGGAFDEQFF	TGTGCCAGCAGCTTAGGGGGCGGCGGGGGGGCTTTCGATGAGCAGTTCTTC
TRBV28	TRBJ1-6	TRBD1	NA	CASRNVGTGQQSPLHF	TGTGCCAGCAGAAACGTAGGGACAGGGCAACAATCACCCCTCCACTTT
TRBV5-5	TRBJ2-2	TRBD2	NA	CASSLAVAGDTGELFF	TGTGCCAGCAGCTTGGCCGTAGCGGGTGACACCGGGGAGCTGTTTTTT
TRBV16	TRBJ2-1	TRBD2	NA	CASSQPGTSGGNSYNEQFF	TGTGCCAGCAGCCAACCGGGGACTAGCGGGGGCAACTCCTACAATGAGCAGTTCTTC
TRBV19	TRBJ2-4	NA	NA	CASSTLTGKKNIQYF	TGTGCCAGTAGTACCCTCACCGGGAAAAAAAACATTCAGTACTTC
TRBV11-2	TRBJ2-7	NA	NA	CASSFLIHREGEQYF	TGTGCCAGCAGCTTCTTGATCCACAGGGAAGGCGAGCAGTACTTC
TRBV2	TRBJ2-7	TRBD1	NA	CASSDGTGYRAYEQYF	TGTGCCAGCAGTGACGGGACAGGGTATCGGGCCTACGAGCAGTACTTC
TRBV4-1	TRBJ2-1	TRBD2	NA	CASSQLRTSGPYNEQFF	TGCGCCAGCAGCCAACTTCGGACTAGCGGCCCCTACAATGAGCAGTTCTTC
TRBV19	TRBJ1-1	NA	once	CASSTTKRGRVPEAFF	TGTGCCAGTAGTACGACGAAAAGGGGGAGAGTACCTGAAGCTTTCTTT
TRBV30	TRBJ2-1	TRBD2	NA	CAFMKRAGVWNEQFF	TGTGCCTTCATGAAACGAGCGGGAGTTTGGAATGAGCAGTTCTTC
TRBV15	TRBJ2-7	NA	NA	CATSRQREYYEQYF	TGTGCCACCAGCAGACAACGGGAATACTACGAGCAGTACTTC
TRBV6-1	TRBJ2-4	NA	NA	CASSATFGLAKNIQYF	TGTGCCAGCAGTGCCACCTTTGGGCTAGCCAAAAACATTCAGTACTTC
TRBV18	TRBJ2-7	TRBD2	NA	CASSPRGQRGLYEQYF	TGTGCCAGCTCACCACGGGGGCAGCGGGGGCTCTACGAGCAGTACTTC
TRBV29-1	TRBJ2-7	NA	NA	CSVEKGGDEQYF	TGCAGCGTTGAAAAAGGGGGTGACGAGCAGTACTTC
TRBV13	TRBJ2-5	NA	NA	CASSLRVQETQYF	TGTGCCAGCAGCTTACGGGTCCAAGAGACCCAGTACTTC
TRBV10-3	TRBJ1-4	NA	NA	CAISKSQGGEKLFF	TGTGCCATCAGTAAGTCCCAGGGAGGTGAAAAACTGTTTTTT
TRBV2	TRBJ2-3	TRBD2	NA	CASGARLAGSTDTQYF	TGTGCCAGCGGAGCTCGACTAGCGGGATCGACAGATACGCAGTATTTT
TRBV7-2	TRBJ1-2	NA	NA	CASSLARDYGYTF	TGTGCCAGCAGCTTAGCCCGGGACTATGGCTACACCTTC
TRBV7-2	TRBJ2-1	TRBD1	NA	CASSSDRVYNEQFF	TGTGCCAGCAGCTCGGACAGGGTCTACAATGAGCAGTTCTTC
TRBV7-9	TRBJ2-7	TRBD2	NA	CASSSRLAGAYEQYF	TGTGCCAGCAGCTCGCGACTAGCGGGAGCCTACGAGCAGTACTTC
TRBV5-4	TRBJ2-3	NA	NA	CASSFSSDPSADTQYF	TGTGCCAGCAGCTTCTCTAGCGATCCGTCAGCAGATACGCAGTATTTT
TRBV28	TRBJ1-1	TRBD1	NA	CASSLSQGAMNTEAFF	TGTGCCAGCAGTTTATCACAGGGGGCAATGAACACTGAAGCTTTCTTT
TRBV16	TRBJ2-1	TRBD2	NA	CASSPYSGRAFDEQFF	TGTGCCAGCAGCCCTTATAGCGGGAGGGCCTTCGATGAGCAGTTCTTC
TRBV6-6	TRBJ1-5	TRBD1	NA	CASSYERQGNQPQHF	TGTGCCAGCAGTTACGAGAGACAGGGAAATCAGCCCCAGCATTTT
TRBV5-5	TRBJ2-1	TRBD2	NA	CASSSTSGSFNEQFF	TGTGCCAGCAGCTCTACTAGCGGGAGTTTCAATGAGCAGTTCTTC
TRBV15	TRBJ1-5	NA	NA	CATSRDLGVSNQPQHF	TGTGCCACCAGCAGAGATCTCGGGGTGAGCAATCAGCCCCAGCATTTT
TRBV9	TRBJ1-2	NA	NA	CASSVGGGLYGYTF	TGTGCCAGCAGCGTAGGGGGGGGGCTCTATGGCTACACCTTC
TRBV2	TRBJ2-5	NA	NA	CASMRLERETQYF	TGTGCCAGCATGCGACTAGAGCGGGAGACCCAGTACTTC
TRBV27	TRBJ2-1	TRBD2	few	CASSLSWGAGGLYNEQFF	TGTGCCAGCAGTTTATCTTGGGGCGCGGGAGGGCTTTACAATGAGCAGTTCTTC
TRBV15	TRBJ2-1	TRBD2	NA	CATSTTSGSGREQFF	TGTGCCACCAGCACCACTAGCGGGAGTGGTCGCGAGCAGTTCTTC
TRBV4-1	TRBJ2-7	TRBD1	NA	CASSQSADRGALHEQYF	TGCGCCAGCAGCCAATCGGCGGACAGGGGGGCACTCCACGAGCAGTACTTC
TRBV5-5	TRBJ1-1	TRBD1	NA	CASSPTTRTGGRNEAFF	TGTGCCAGCAGCCCTACCACACGGACAGGGGGAAGAAATGAAGCTTTCTTT
TRBV5-1	TRBJ2-1	NA	NA	CASSSPYLYNEQFF	TGCGCCAGCAGCTCCCCCTATCTTTACAATGAGCAGTTCTTC
TRBV25-1	TRBJ2-7	TRBD2	few	CASSESPPGTNPSYEQYF	TGTGCCAGCAGTGAATCCCCCCCAGGGACTAACCCCTCCTACGAGCAGTACTTC
TRBV30	TRBJ1-1	NA	NA	CAWTANGGKSFF	TGTGCCTGGACCGCGAACGGGGGGAAATCTTTCTTT
TRBV6-5	TRBJ1-6	NA	NA	CASSYSGSNSPLHF	TGTGCCAGCAGTTACTCGGGGAGCAACTCACCCCTCCACTTT
TRBV7-3	TRBJ2-7	NA	NA	CASSPTGVYEQYF	TGTGCCAGCAGCCCTACGGGGGTGTACGAGCAGTACTTC
TRBV7-8	TRBJ1-2	NA	NA	CASSLAAGPNYGYTF	TGTGCCAGCAGCTTAGCAGCAGGGCCTAACTATGGCTACACCTTC
TRBV6-1	TRBJ1-2	NA	NA	CASSEAVGHLNYGYTF	TGTGCCAGCAGTGAAGCGGTAGGACACCTAAACTATGGCTACACCTTC
TRBV15	TRBJ2-3	TRBD1	NA	CATSSTGTGHTDTQYF	TGTGCCACCAGCAGTACCGGGACAGGCCACACAGATACGCAGTATTTT
TRBV6-6	TRBJ1-2	NA	NA	CASSYGGADGYTF	TGTGCCAGCAGTTACGGGGGGGCCGATGGCTACACCTTC
TRBV5-4	TRBJ2-1	TRBD2	few	CASSPGLDRYNEQFF	TGTGCCAGCAGCCCGGGACTAGACCGCTACAATGAGCAGTTCTTC
TRBV5-6	TRBJ2-3	TRBD2	once	CASSLLSGLAGPNAQYF	TGTGCCAGCAGCTTACTTAGTGGACTAGCGGGACCAAACGCGCAGTATTTT
TRBV14	TRBJ1-6	NA	NA	CASSQARLREGSYNSPLHF	TGTGCCAGCAGCCAAGCTCGCCTCCGTGAGGGCTCCTATAATTCACCCCTCCACTTT